The T cell receptor (beta chain) described here comes from a study of blood T cell repertoires in COVID-19. CDR3 length: 19 amino acids. Germline loops: CDR1 SGHTA, CDR2 FQGNSA. The ends were cut back, 4 bases at V and 5 bases at J, with 28 bases in the middle. In the original analysis: Amplification of reference gene primers was used by the study to estimate nucleated cell counts. TCRdb's table, derived via immunoSEQ multiplex PCR, lists solely in-frame clones and lacks some. V and J calls and clone size are given by that table; D and trimming were obtained from the DNA. The sample consists of roughly 350,000 clones, roughly 89% of them appearing once.

The source material was peripheral blood. The rearrangement uses TRBV7-2 and TRBJ2-3, with a weak D call TRBD2 (5 bases). The clonotype was recovered from a woman aged 18-30 years who had recovered from COVID-19. The CDR3 DNA is TGTGCCAGCAGCTCTTGTGGAAGCGTAGAACGGCGAGGGCTAGATACGCAGTATTTT. Encoded protein: CASSSCGSVERRGLDTQYF.